The next 19 T cell receptor beta chains were all read from a single sample in a study of T cells and copy number aberrations in small-cell lung cancer. Method: immunoSEQ multiplex PCR; TCRdb's copy keeps in-frame clones and lacks some. The sample consists of about 6,600 clones, 65% to 85% of them appearing once. Material: normal tissue next to the tumor. These receptors all stem from a woman in her 70s with small cell lung cancer. Some clones in this sample may be carry-over from other donors' samples.

This clone was observed once. The J gene is TRBJ2-1, the V gene TRBV5-4; D is uncertain. The germline CDR1 and CDR2 sequences are SGHNT and YYREEE (reference sequence). V lost 0 bases and J 4 bases, leaving 2 bases between the germline ends. CDR3 length: 12 residues. DNA for the CDR3: TGTGCCAGCAGCTTGGTTTACAATGAGCAGTTCTTC. Encoded protein: CASSLVYNEQFF.

V usage is TRBV7-3 and J usage is TRBJ1-1; D ambiguous. V dropped 2 bases and J dropped 0 bases, with 7 bases sitting between them. The CDR3 extends over 14 amino acids. In germline, CDR1 is SGHTA, CDR2 FQGTGA. CDR3 loop: CASSLSALNTEAFF. CDR3 sequence (DNA): TGTGCCAGCAGCTTATCGGCCCTGAACACTGAAGCTTTCTTT.

This clone counts as medium-sized. V gene TRBV2 combines with J gene TRBJ2-1; TRBD2 matches 7 bases. The V segment lost 5 bases and the J segment 9 bases; nucleotides outside the gene matches: 4. CDR1 and CDR2 (germline): SNHLY, FYNNEI. The CDR3 has 12 residues. In DNA, the CDR3 is TGTGCCAGCAGTAGACTAGCTCTTGAGCAGTTCTTC. Protein sequence: CASSRLALEQFF. The full variable domain, rest sourced from reference TRBV2 and TRBJ2-1, is EPEVTQTPSHQVTQMGQEVILRCVPISNHLYFYWYRQILGQKVEFLVSFYNNEISEKSEIFDDQFSVERPDGSNFTLKIRSTKLEDSAMYFCASSRLALEQFFGPGTRLTVL.

As to this clone: The same CDR3 arises from other DNA sequences in this sample as well. J is TRBJ2-1 and V is TRBV10-1; 10 bases agree with TRBD2. Trimming removed 8 bases from V and 7 bases from J; junction bases left unmatched: 14. CDR1 and CDR2 from the germline V gene are WNHNN and SYGVQD (reference sequence). There are 16 residues in the CDR3. CDR3 protein: CASGAGGSGRQNEQFF. In DNA, the CDR3 is TGCGCCAGCGGGGCAGGTGGTAGCGGGAGGCAGAATGAGCAGTTCTTC.

This chain links TRBV2 with TRBJ1-4; possibly TRBD1 for D (5 bases). V gave up 9 bases and J gave up 8 bases, with 16 bases separating them. The CDR3 runs to 13 residues. CDR1 is SNHLY, CDR2 FYNNEI, per germline. The CDR3 is CASLLGTGEKLFF. The DNA for the CDR3 is TGTGCCAGTCTTCTGGGGACGGGGGAAAAACTGTTTTTT.

The J gene is TRBJ2-4, the V gene TRBV29-1; the match to TRBD2 covers 10 bases. Trimming removed 2 bases from V and 7 bases from J; junction bases left unmatched: 8. The CDR3 is 15 residues long. The germline CDR1 and CDR2 sequences are SQVTM and ANQGSEA. Written as DNA, the CDR3 is TGCAGCGTTGAAAGTCCTAGCGGGAGCAGGAACATTCAGTACTTC. Translated: CSVESPSGSRNIQYF.

The CDR3 nucleotides read TGCAGCGCACGGGAACTCTATGGCTACACCTTC. It encodes CSARELYGYTF. The V call is TRBV29-1, the J call TRBJ1-2; the D is unclear. The germline V and J ends were trimmed by 7 bases and 4 bases, with 10 bases remaining between them. From germline, CDR1 is SQVTM and CDR2 ANQGSEA. The CDR3 contains 11 residues.

The V call is TRBV4-2, the J call TRBJ2-1, with 8 bases matching TRBD2. Per the germline V gene, CDR1 is LGHNA and CDR2 is YNFKEQ. V lost 0 bases, J lost 2 bases, and 3 bases stayed unmatched. The CDR3 is made up of 16 amino acids. The DNA for the CDR3 is TGTGCCAGCAGCCAAGATGAACTAGCGGCCTACAATGAGCAGTTCTTC. Its protein is CASSQDELAAYNEQFF.

The gene calls are TRBV6-5 and TRBJ1-5; perhaps TRBD1 as D (6 bases). Trimming stripped 7 bases from V and 7 bases from J, with 14 bases between. This CDR3 has 13 residues. Germline lookup yields CDR1 MNHEY and CDR2 SVGAGI. The DNA of the CDR3 is TGTGCCAGCACAAAGGGGCAGGGGCAGCCCCAGCATTTT. Protein sequence: CASTKGQGQPQHF.

This chain links TRBV7-2 with TRBJ2-4; the D gene is possibly TRBD1 (6 bases). V lost 5 bases and J 5 bases, leaving 19 bases between the germline ends. The CDR3 is 16 amino acids. Germline loops: CDR1 SGHTA, CDR2 FQGNSA. In nucleotides, the CDR3 is TGTGCCAGCAGCAACCGGGACACCTCGTACGAAAACATTCAGTACTTC. Translation gives CASSNRDTSYENIQYF.

The genes are TRBV14 and TRBJ2-4, with 7 nucleotides matching TRBD2. This CDR3 contains 14 residues. With V trimmed by 2 bases and J by 6 bases, 4 bases remained unmatched. CDR1 SGHDN and CDR2 FVKESK come from the germline V gene. The CDR3 DNA reads TGTGCCAGCAGCCAATACCCGGGGGGAAACATTCAGTACTTC. This codes for CASSQYPGGNIQYF.

The CDR3 DNA reads TGTGCCAGCAGCTGGACAGGGGATAATCAGCCCCAGCATTTT. This codes for CASSWTGDNQPQHF. The genes are TRBV5-6 and TRBJ1-5, with 9 bases fitting TRBD1. Germline V CDR1 and CDR2: SGHDT, YYEEEE. CDR3 length: 14 residues. After removal of 3 bases from V and 4 bases from J, the junction contained 2 bases not matched to a gene. Filled out from reference TRBV5-6 and TRBJ1-5, the complete variable domain reads DAGVTQSPTHLIKTRGQQVTLRCSPKSGHDTVSWYQQALGQGPQFIFQYYEEEERQRGNFPDRFSGHQFPNYSSELNVNALLLGDSALYLCASSWTGDNQPQHFGDGTRLSIL.

The V and J genes are TRBV30 and TRBJ2-7, with 8 bases matching TRBD2. Trimming at V came to 2 bases and at J to 7 bases, leaving 4 bases not matched to a gene. Germline values: CDR1 GTSNPN, CDR2 SVGIG (reference sequence). The CDR3 totals 12 residues. The CDR3 spells CAWSSTSVEQYF. The CDR3 DNA reads as TGTGCCTGGAGTTCGACTAGCGTAGAGCAGTACTTC. The complete variable domain, with remaining parts taken from reference TRBV30 and TRBJ2-7, reads SQTIHQWPATLVQPVGSPLSLECTVEGTSNPNLYWYRQAAGRGLQLLFYSVGIGQISSEVPQNLSASRPQDRQFILSSKKLLLSDSGFYLCAWSSTSVEQYFGPGTRLTVT.

The V call is TRBV5-8, the J call TRBJ2-7; 9 bases agree with TRBD1. The CDR3 runs 16 residues. CDR1 is SGHTS, CDR2 YDEGEE, per germline. Germline trimming cut 1 base from V and 3 bases from J; bases unmatched to any gene: 8. Here the CDR3 reads CASSLPGQGIHYEQYF. CDR3 nucleotides: TGTGCCAGCAGCTTGCCTGGACAGGGGATCCACTACGAGCAGTACTTC.

In regard to this clone: This sample also contains other DNA sequences that code for the same CDR3. This chain joins TRBV10-2 and TRBJ1-2; D remains ambiguous. This CDR3 region has 12 residues. Trimming shortened V by 7 bases and J by 4 bases, and 10 bases separated the two germline ends. Germline V CDR1 and CDR2: WSHSY, SAAADI. The CDR3 spells CASKDGIYGYTF. The CDR3 nucleotides read TGCGCCAGCAAGGACGGGATCTATGGCTACACCTTC.

J is TRBJ2-3 and V is TRBV5-1; a possible D gene is TRBD2 (6 bases). There are 16 residues in the CDR3. Trimming stripped 0 bases from V and 3 bases from J, with 14 bases between. CDR1 is SGHRS and CDR2 is YFSETQ in the germline V gene. CDR3 sequence: CASSLVSGSGTDTQYF. The DNA for the CDR3 is TGCGCCAGCAGCTTGGTGTCTGGGAGCGGGACAGATACGCAGTATTTT.

The rearrangement joins TRBV5-1 to TRBJ2-5; 9 bases align to TRBD1. CDR1 and CDR2 (germline): SGHRS, YFSETQ. The CDR3 contains 15 residues. The junction had 6 bases not matched to a gene; V was cut back by 2 bases and J by 4 bases. The CDR3 loop is CASSFLGQGSETQYF. In DNA, the CDR3 is TGCGCCAGCAGCTTCTTGGGACAGGGTTCAGAGACCCAGTACTTC.

Only a few counts were recorded for this clone. The chain uses TRBV11-1 and TRBJ2-1; 10 bases map to TRBD2. Germline CDR1 is SGHAT and CDR2 is FQDESV (reference sequence). Losses at the gene ends were 4 bases for V and 5 bases for J; bases not matched to a gene: 5. The CDR3 totals 15 residues. CDR3 residues: CASSSVLAGDNEQFF. The CDR3, as DNA: TGTGCCAGCAGCTCTGTGCTAGCGGGAGACAATGAGCAGTTCTTC.

This clone has a single count. This sequence joins TRBV19 and TRBJ2-2; possibly TRBD1 for D (5 bases). Germline loops: CDR1 LNHDA, CDR2 SQIVND (reference sequence). The CDR3 runs to 16 residues. The V and J ends lost 4 bases and 4 bases respectively, with 16 bases between them. This CDR3 is CASSKTQGIGTGELFF. CDR3 bases: TGTGCCAGTAGTAAAACCCAGGGTATTGGCACCGGGGAGCTGTTTTTT.